Listed here are 14 T cell receptor beta chains from one sample, sequenced in a study of cytomegalovirus exposure and HLA in healthy donors. Primers: 60 Vbeta forward and 13 Jbeta reverse. Sequenced by immunoSEQ multiplex PCR; TCRdb stores in-frame clones only, minus some. The table shows around 110,000 clones, with 82% occurring only once. Sequenced material: PBMCs. Receptor source: a man younger than 45 in good health and CMV-seropositive.

The chain recombines TRBV5-5 with TRBJ1-5, with 11 nucleotides matching TRBD1. Trimming cost V 4 bases and J 4 bases; bases outside gene matches: 13. This CDR3 is built from 18 residues. CDR1 and CDR2 (germline): SGHKS, YYEKEE (reference sequence). The CDR3 sequence: CASSPGATDRGRNQPQHF. CDR3 in DNA: TGTGCCAGCAGCCCAGGGGCGACGGACAGGGGGCGAAATCAGCCCCAGCATTTT.

The V gene is TRBV11-2, the J gene TRBJ1-5; tentatively, D is TRBD1 (6 bases). The germline gives CDR1 SGHAT, CDR2 FQNNGV. This CDR3 is built from 17 residues. The V end was cut by 4 bases, the J end by 4 bases, with 20 bases between. CDR3 DNA sequence: TGTGCCAGCAGCTCATCGGGAGGGGGAGCCAAAAATCAGCCCCAGCATTTT. Translation gives CASSSSGGGAKNQPQHF.

CDR3 in DNA: TGCGCCAGCAGCTTGGCCGGGTCTCCCGAGCAGTACTTC. It is translated as CASSLAGSPEQYF. The rearrangement links TRBV5-1 to TRBJ2-7; D gene uncertain. The CDR3 loop spans 13 amino acids. Germline-derived CDR1 and CDR2 are SGHRS and YFSETQ. V was pared by 0 bases and J by 6 bases, with 10 bases between.

The chain is built from TRBV5-8 and TRBJ2-7; tentative D call: TRBD1 (5 bases). The CDR3 is 15 residues long. Germline CDR1 and CDR2: SGHTS and YDEGEE. Trimming stripped 9 bases from V and 2 bases from J, with 21 bases between. CDR3 nucleotide sequence: TGTGCCACCCCCGGGCAGGGTCTCATCACCTACGAGCAGTACTTC. It encodes CATPGQGLITYEQYF.

The chain employs TRBV5-1 and TRBJ2-3; no clear D. The CDR3 consists of 14 residues. CDR1 and CDR2 from the germline V gene are SGHRS and YFSETQ. V shed 3 bases and J shed 0 bases, with 8 bases lying between them. CDR3 DNA sequence: TGCGCCAGCAGCTCGACTCTAAGCACAGATACGCAGTATTTT. Translation: CASSSTLSTDTQYF.

The rearrangement uses TRBV14 and TRBJ2-3, with a weak D call TRBD1 (6 bases). Trimming removed 4 bases from V and 5 bases from J, with 16 bases in between. The CDR3 spans 15 residues. Germline V gene lookup returns CDR1 SGHDN and CDR2 FVKESK. CDR3 DNA: TGTGCCAGCAGCCTTATCGGACAGCCGATAGATACGCAGTATTTT. Encoded protein: CASSLIGQPIDTQYF.

The chain uses TRBV4-1 and TRBJ1-5; possibly TRBD1 for D (5 bases). This CDR3 has 17 residues. Trimming removed 1 base from V and 4 bases from J, with 17 bases in between. The germline CDR1 and CDR2 sequences are MGHRA and YSYEKL. CDR3 amino acids: CASSQVGRVRGNQPQHF. In nucleotides, the CDR3 is TGCGCCAGCAGCCAAGTAGGCAGGGTAAGAGGAAATCAGCCCCAGCATTTT.

This clone came up once. The chain is built from TRBV10-1 and TRBJ1-5; unclear D gene. The CDR3 length is 16 residues. Trimming took 6 bases from V and 3 from J, leaving 18 bases between them. The V gene's germline CDR1 is WNHNN and CDR2 SYGVQD (reference sequence). The CDR3 here is CASRWETRLYNQPQHF. CDR3 DNA sequence: TGCGCCAGCAGGTGGGAGACCCGTTTATACAATCAGCCCCAGCATTTT.

This chain links TRBV6-6 with TRBJ2-1, with a weak D call TRBD2 (6 bases). Per germline, CDR1 MNHNY and CDR2 SVGAGI (reference sequence). The CDR3 is made up of 14 amino acids. Deletions cut 7 bases from V and 7 bases from J, with 17 bases between. CDR3 amino acids: CASNTGTGKNEQFF. CDR3 sequence (DNA): TGTGCCAGCAATACGGGGACTGGGAAGAATGAGCAGTTCTTC.

This clone was found once. One junction end disagrees with the germline gene, perhaps due to a read error. The J gene is TRBJ2-2, the V gene TRBV27, with D possibly TRBD1 on 6 matching bases. This CDR3 is 15 amino acids long. Germline V lookup: CDR1 MNHEY, CDR2 SMNVEV (reference sequence). The DNA for the CDR3 is TGTGCCAGCAGTGTATCCGGGACATTGACCGGGGAGCTGTTTTTT. Protein: CASSVSGTLTGELFF.

The rearrangement links TRBV2 to TRBJ2-3; D remains ambiguous. V shed 3 bases and J shed 2 bases, with 15 bases lying between them. The germline gives CDR1 SNHLY, CDR2 FYNNEI. The CDR3 spans 16 residues. The CDR3 coding sequence is TGTGCCAGCAGTGAGCTCCCATCTATTAACACAGATACGCAGTATTTT. The encoded protein is CASSELPSINTDTQYF.

The chain joins TRBV30 to TRBJ2-3, with D possibly being TRBD1 (5 bases). Germline V CDR1 and CDR2: GTSNPN, SVGIG (reference sequence). The V gene lost 2 bases and the J gene lost 6 bases, with 9 bases spanning the gap. The CDR3 spans 12 residues. CDR3 coding DNA: TGTGCCTGGAGTACCAGGGCCGATACGCAGTATTTT. Protein product: CAWSTRADTQYF.

In regard to this clone: The sample contains more than one DNA sequence encoding this CDR3. The chain combines TRBV7-9 with TRBJ2-5; TRBD2 aligns across 7 bases. The length of the CDR3 is 13 residues. The junction had 2 bases not matched to a gene; V was cut back by 6 bases and J by 1 base. The germline V gene has CDR1 SEHNR and CDR2 FQNEAQ (reference sequence). CDR3 sequence: CASSRGVQETQYF. The CDR3 nucleotides read TGTGCCAGCAGTCGGGGGGTCCAAGAGACCCAGTACTTC.

This clone showed up just a few times. The chain combines TRBV5-1 with TRBJ2-7; D is uncertain. This CDR3 spans 16 amino acids. CDR1 SGHRS and CDR2 YFSETQ come from the germline V gene. V lost 0 bases and J lost 0, with 13 bases in between. CDR3 residues: CASSLAVSVSSYEQYF. The CDR3 nucleotides read TGCGCCAGCAGCTTGGCCGTTTCCGTCAGCTCCTACGAGCAGTACTTC.